These T cell receptor beta chains were read from a single sample in a study of T cells in Graves' hyperthyroidism and ophthalmopathy. TCRdb re-analysed the multiplex PCR reads in MiXCR, keeping a single row per CDR3 protein. This sample has some 92,000 distinct CDR3 sequences; 40% occur once, and the top ten carry 10% to 13%. Specimen: peripheral blood or thyroid tissue (not recorded which). The receptors were sampled from a woman under 40 with Graves' hyperthyroidism. Each CDR3 is given with its conserved first and last residue. Fields, in order: J gene, V gene, clone size, D gene, CDR3 protein, CDR3 DNA. D genes are given only for firm matches. Expanded clones get a size class; other rows say once, few or many, or leave the size out.

>TRBJ1-4|TRBV2|.|.
CASSRDRPETEKLFF
TGTGCCAGCAGTCGAGACAGGCCCGAAACTGAAAAACTGTTCTTT
>TRBJ2-3|TRBV29-1|many|.
CSVTQGQAQYF
TGCAGCGTCACACAGGGCCAGGCGCAGTATTTT
>TRBJ2-3|TRBV9|.|TRBD2
CASSHSGRETDTQYF
TGTGCCAGCAGCCACAGCGGGAGGGAAACAGATACGCAGTATTTT
>TRBJ1-1|TRBV6-5|many|.
CASSYTRLNTEAFF
TGTGCCAGCAGTTACACCAGGCTGAACACTGAAGCTTTCTTT
>TRBJ1-6|TRBV20-1|few|TRBD1
CSASPGQGRSPLHF
TGCAGTGCTAGCCCGGGACAGGGGAGATCACCCCTCCACTTT
>TRBJ2-5|TRBV6-1|.|.
CASSLQGRMRETQYF
TGTGCCAGCAGCCTACAGGGTAGGATGCGGGAGACCCAGTACTTC
>TRBJ1-6|TRBV20-1|few|TRBD1
CSASPGQSRNSPLHF
TGCAGTGCTAGCCCGGGACAGTCCCGTAATTCACCCCTCCACTTT
>TRBJ1-2|TRBV5-1|many|TRBD1
CASSLRQGALGYTF
TGCGCCAGCAGCTTGAGACAGGGGGCTCTTGGCTACACCTTC
>TRBJ2-2|TRBV7-3|.|.
CASSPEGELFF
TGTGCCAGCAGCCCCGAGGGGGAGCTGTTTTTT
>TRBJ2-3|TRBV7-3|many|TRBD2
CASSSGAGGSTDTQYF
TGTGCCAGCAGTTCCGGGGCGGGAGGGAGCACAGATACGCAGTATTTT
>TRBJ2-7|TRBV12-3/TRBV12-4|many|.
CASSFGQYYEQYF
TGTGCCAGCAGTTTTGGCCAATACTACGAGCAGTACTTC
>TRBJ2-3|TRBV28|.|.
CASSLPYTSTDTQYF
TGTGCCAGCAGTTTGCCCTATACTAGCACAGATACGCAGTATTTT
>TRBJ1-1|TRBV12-3/TRBV12-4|.|TRBD1
CASSPTGQGVTDTEAFF
TGTGCCAGCTCCCCCACAGGACAGGGGGTCACGGACACTGAAGCTTTCTTT
>TRBJ2-7|TRBV11-2|many|TRBD2
CASSLGSGRVDEQYF
TGTGCCAGCAGCCTGGGGAGCGGGAGAGTCGACGAGCAGTACTTC
>TRBJ2-2|TRBV9|many|TRBD2
CASSVAAGGVGELFF
TGTGCCAGCAGCGTAGCCGCGGGAGGTGTCGGGGAGCTGTTTTTT
>TRBJ1-2|TRBV15|.|.
CATSREGRPEGGYTF
TGTGCCACCAGCAGAGAAGGACGGCCGGAGGGTGGCTACACCTTC
>TRBJ2-3|TRBV7-8|many|.
CASSHGPASTDTQYF
TGTGCCAGCAGCCACGGACCGGCTAGCACAGATACGCAGTATTTT
>TRBJ1-1|TRBV25-1|.|TRBD1
CASSARTGTNTEAFF
TGTGCCAGCAGTGCAAGGACAGGGACAAACACTGAAGCCTTCTTT
>TRBJ1-2|TRBV7-2|few|.
CASSYPFLGVDGYTF
TGTGCCAGCAGTTACCCCTTCCTGGGGGTAGATGGCTACACCTTC
>TRBJ2-7|TRBV19|.|.
CASSGETGSYEQDF
TGTGCCAGTAGCGGAGAAACAGGGTCCTACGAACAGGACTTC
>TRBJ1-2|TRBV5-5|many|.
CASSPAGGYGYTF
TGTGCCAGCAGCCCAGCCGGGGGCTATGGCTACACCTTC
>TRBJ2-3|TRBV19|many|TRBD2
CASSIMASGSTDTQYF
TGTGCCAGTAGTATTATGGCTAGCGGGAGCACAGATACGCAGTATTTT
>TRBJ2-5|TRBV7-2|.|TRBD1
CASQRQGRETQYF
TGTGCCAGCCAACGACAGGGGCGAGAGACCCAGTACTTC
>TRBJ1-2|TRBV15|.|TRBD1
CATSSLDRGHGGYTF
TGTGCCACCAGCAGCTTGGACAGGGGGCACGGTGGCTACACCTTC
>TRBJ2-7|TRBV20-1|.|TRBD1
CSADSHGTGARSYEQYF
TGCAGTGCCGACAGTCACGGGACAGGGGCTAGGTCCTACGAGCAGTACTTC
>TRBJ2-5|TRBV7-8|.|.
CASSSSEFLNTGETQYF
TGTGCCAGCAGCTCTAGTGAGTTCCTCAACACCGGGGAGACCCAGTACTTC
>TRBJ1-5|TRBV30|.|TRBD1
CAWGTGGADQPQHF
TGTGCCTGGGGAACAGGGGGCGCGGATCAGCCCCAGCATTTT
>TRBJ2-1|TRBV20-1|few|.
CSARGPLGNEQFF
TGCAGTGCTAGAGGACCCCTCGGGAATGAGCAGTTCTTC
>TRBJ1-1|TRBV28|many|.
CASSFLLNTEAFF
TGTGCCAGCAGTTTCTTGCTGAACACTGAAGCTTTCTTT
>TRBJ1-5|TRBV11-1|.|.
CASSLTGYSNQPQHF
TGTGCCAGCAGCTTAACCGGGTATAGCAATCAGCCCCAGCATTTT
>TRBJ2-2|TRBV6-1|.|TRBD2
CASLAGGPIGELFF
TGTGCCAGTCTAGCGGGAGGGCCTATCGGGGAGCTGTTTTTT
>TRBJ1-1|TRBV9|many|.
CASSGPGLRTEAFF
TGTGCCAGCAGTGGGCCGGGCTTGAGGACTGAAGCTTTCTTT
>TRBJ2-7|TRBV28|many|.
CASSSYVKRLRSEQYF
TGTGCCAGCAGTTCCTACGTCAAGCGTCTCCGGTCCGAGCAGTACTTC
>TRBJ2-7|TRBV7-6|many|TRBD2
CASSLGLAGVSYEQYF
TGTGCCAGCAGCTTGGGACTAGCGGGAGTCTCCTACGAGCAGTACTTC
>TRBJ2-7|TRBV24-1|many|TRBD1
CATQGPGDEQYF
TGTGCCACACAGGGGCCCGGGGACGAGCAGTACTTC
>TRBJ2-7|TRBV5-1|.|TRBD2
CASSIGAGDDEQHF
TGCGCCAGCAGCATTGGGGCGGGAGACGACGAGCAGCACTTC
>TRBJ1-2|TRBV4-1|many|TRBD1
CASSQVGQGINGYTF
TGCGCCAGCAGCCAAGTGGGACAGGGGATCAATGGCTACACCTTC